The source of this TCR beta chain is a study of Graves' ophthalmopathy and Graves' hyperthyroidism. Broader study findings: Detection in blood was also observed for most expanded thyroid clonotypes above 0.001 frequency.

About this clonotype itself: The antigen remains undetermined. A read error may explain this, as a much larger clone is one base away.

This CDR3 is built from 14 residues. Germline CDR1 PRHDT, CDR2 FYEKMQ (reference sequence). From RNA, the CDR3 regions of TCR beta chains were amplified and sequenced. First-round RT-PCR relied on HTBI primers, and a second-round multiplex PCR came next. TCRdb ran MiXCR on the multiplex PCR reads and lists one entry per CDR3 protein. The table shows almost 750,000 distinct CDR3 sequences, with 35% to 50% occurring only once. This rearrangement joins TRBV13 to TRBJ1-1, with D tentatively TRBD1 (5 bases). The source material was peripheral blood. This TCR came from an adult man with Graves' ophthalmopathy. CDR3 nucleotide sequence: TGTGCCAGCAGCCACCAGACAGAGAACACTAAAGCTTTCTTT. Protein: CASSHQTENTKAFF. The whole variable domain, remainder taken from reference TRBV13 and TRBJ1-1, is AAGVIQSPRHLIKEKRETATLKCYPIPRHDTVYWYQQGPGQDPQFLISFYEKMQSDKGSIPDRFSAQQFSDYHSELNMSSLELGDSALYFCASSHQTENTKAFFGQGTRLTVV.